These 25 T cell receptor beta chains share one sample of origin, sequenced in a study of CD8 T cells in ankylosing spondylitis. Their target antigens are unknown. TCRdb reprocessed the 5' RACE reads with MiXCR, giving one entry per CDR3 protein. The sample yields over 600,000 distinct CDR3 sequences, around 20% seen once. Overall study findings and caveats: Typical of ankylosing spondylitis blood, it appeared, was a TCR beta motif of roughly eight highly homologous variants.

The sequencing input was blood, either unsorted or a sorted T cell fraction (not recorded which). The receptor source for this set is a male donor with ankylosing spondylitis.

This clonotype was seen a few times. J is TRBJ2-3 and V is TRBV7-2, with D perhaps TRBD1 (5 bases). CDR1 and CDR2 from the germline V gene are SGHTA and FQGNSA. CDR3 size: 14 residues. V was clipped by 8 bases and J by 3 bases, with 15 bases between them. CDR3 nucleotide sequence: TGTGCCAGCGGGGCGCTTCAGATAACAGATACGCAGTATTTT. Amino acid sequence: CASGALQITDTQYF. Based on the CDR3 plus reference TRBV7-2 and TRBJ2-3, the full variable domain is GAGVSQSPSNKVTEKGKDVELRCDPISGHTALYWYRQSLGQGLEFLIYFQGNSAPDKSGLPSDRFSAERTGGSVSTLTIQRTQQEDSAVYLCASGALQITDTQYFGPGTRLTVL.

This chain joins TRBV5-1 and TRBJ1-2, with D unclear. Trimming shortened V by 3 bases and J by 4 bases, and 13 bases separated the two germline ends. The CDR3 is made up of 14 amino acids. CDR1 is SGHRS, CDR2 YFSETQ, per germline. In DNA, the CDR3 is TGCGCCAGCAGCTCGGGAGGAGGACTCTATGGCTACACCTTC. This translates into CASSSGGGLYGYTF.

This clonotype was detected a few times. V and J are TRBV6-1 and TRBJ1-1; 8 bases map to TRBD1. Germline V lookup: CDR1 MNHNS, CDR2 SASEGT. After removal of 5 bases from V and 0 bases from J, the junction contained 8 bases not matched to a gene. The CDR3 is 16 amino acids. CDR3 loop: CASSKRQGSMNTEAFF. CDR3 in DNA: TGTGCCAGCAGTAAACGACAGGGGTCGATGAACACTGAAGCTTTCTTT.

The CDR3 loop is CSVEDLPSGGTDTQYF. As DNA, the CDR3 is TGCAGCGTTGAAGATCTTCCTAGCGGAGGCACAGATACGCAGTATTTT. The J gene is TRBJ2-3, the V gene TRBV29-1; TRBD2 matches at 7 bases. Unmatched junction bases numbered 7, after V lost 0 bases and J lost 1 base. Germline V gene lookup returns CDR1 SQVTM and CDR2 ANQGSEA. The CDR3 spans 16 residues.

This clonotype has a handful of counts. This chain links TRBV3-1 with TRBJ2-1; TRBD2 might be the D (5 bases). The CDR3 loop spans 15 amino acids. V was clipped by 1 base and J by 5 bases, with 12 bases between them. Germline V gene sequence: CDR1 LGHDT, CDR2 YNNKEL (reference sequence). CDR3 sequence: CASSQGSGLHNEQFF. The CDR3 DNA sequence: TGTGCCAGCAGCCAAGGGAGCGGACTCCACAATGAGCAGTTCTTC.

In this sample, this clonotype turned up a few times. The V call is TRBV7-3, the J call TRBJ2-2; TRBD1 aligns across 8 bases. V trimming: 2 bases; J trimming: 6 bases; junction bases outside the gene matches: 5. Per the germline V gene, CDR1 is SGHTA and CDR2 is FQGTGA. This CDR3 region has 15 residues. In DNA, the CDR3 is TGTGCCAGCAGCTTAGCAGGGGGCAAAGCCGGGGAGCTGTTTTTT. This encodes CASSLAGGKAGELFF.

The chain couples TRBV20-1 to TRBJ2-1, with D uncertain. V gave up 0 bases and J gave up 7 bases, with 16 bases separating them. Per the germline V gene, CDR1 is DFQATT and CDR2 is SNEGSKA (reference sequence). This CDR3 is built from 15 residues. The CDR3 protein is CSAREPSSATNEQFF. DNA for the CDR3: TGCAGTGCTAGAGAACCAAGCAGCGCGACTAATGAGCAGTTCTTC.

The chain is built from TRBV29-1 and TRBJ2-7, with D possibly being TRBD1 (6 bases). V dropped 2 bases and J dropped 6 bases, with 11 bases sitting between them. The CDR3 length is 12 residues. The germline gives CDR1 SQVTM, CDR2 ANQGSEA. The CDR3 region is CSVETGLGEQYF. DNA of the CDR3: TGCAGCGTTGAAACAGGGTTAGGCGAGCAGTACTTC.

The table lists this clonotype with a few counts. The V call is TRBV10-2, the J call TRBJ1-6; no clear D gene. This CDR3 comprises 14 residues. Germline values: CDR1 WSHSY, CDR2 SAAADI. Trimming removed 3 bases from V and 10 bases from J, with 13 bases in between. CDR3 DNA sequence: TGCGCCAGCAGTGAAAGTGTGCTGGGGTCACCCCTCCACTTT. It specifies CASSESVLGSPLHF.

This chain connects TRBV20-1 to TRBJ2-3; the match to TRBD2 covers 11 bases. Per the germline V gene, CDR1 is DFQATT and CDR2 is SNEGSKA (reference sequence). This CDR3 is built from 17 residues. V dropped 0 bases and J dropped 0; count of bases not matched to a gene: 5. CDR3 nucleotides: TGCAGTGCTAGAGAGGGTAGCGGGGGGGATAGCACAGATACGCAGTATTTT. This translates into CSAREGSGGDSTDTQYF.

The V call is TRBV9, the J call TRBJ2-2, with TRBD1 matching 7 bases. Germline V gene lookup returns CDR1 SGDLS and CDR2 YYNGEE. The CDR3 sequence is 14 residues long. The trim removed 1 base at V and 7 bases at J, leaving 4 bases unmatched. CDR3 residues: CASSVRGQDGELFF. The CDR3, as DNA: TGTGCCAGCAGCGTAAGGGGGCAGGACGGGGAGCTGTTTTTT.

This clonotype was seen more than once but under ten times. The chain uses TRBV4-2 and TRBJ2-1, with D possibly TRBD1 on 6 matching bases. The germline V gene encodes CDR1 LGHNA and CDR2 YNFKEQ. Trimming removed 1 base from V and 4 bases from J, with 11 bases in between. The CDR3 runs to 15 residues. The CDR3 spells CASSQGQEAYNEQFF. CDR3 nucleotide sequence: TGTGCCAGCAGCCAAGGACAGGAGGCGTACAATGAGCAGTTCTTC.

The rearrangement links TRBV6-5 to TRBJ1-1; TRBD1 might be the D (6 bases). The CDR3 covers 17 residues. The germline V and J ends were trimmed by 0 bases and 1 base, with 15 bases remaining between them. Germline CDR1 reads MNHEY; CDR2 reads SVGAGI. Here the CDR3 reads CASSYSMWGGGNTEAFF. The CDR3, as DNA: TGTGCCAGCAGTTACTCGATGTGGGGAGGGGGGAACACTGAAGCTTTCTTT.

This clonotype was observed a few times. V usage is TRBV3-1 and J usage is TRBJ1-4, with D unresolved. Germline-derived CDR1 and CDR2 are LGHDT and YNNKEL (reference sequence). CDR3 length: 16 residues. V gave up 0 bases and J gave up 1 base, with 9 bases separating them. The CDR3 loop is CASSQEGTGTNEKLFF. CDR3 DNA: TGTGCCAGCAGCCAAGAAGGTACCGGAACTAATGAAAAACTGTTTTTT.

The chain uses TRBV4-3 and TRBJ1-4; D not resolved. CDR1 is LGHNA and CDR2 is YSLEER in the germline V gene. Trimming stripped 1 base from V and 0 bases from J, with 9 bases between. The CDR3 runs 16 residues. CDR3 loop: CASSQGTFPTNEKLFF. CDR3 DNA: TGCGCCAGCAGCCAAGGGACGTTCCCAACTAATGAAAAACTGTTTTTT.

This clonotype was counted only a few times. The chain is built from TRBV2 and TRBJ1-4, with D perhaps TRBD1 (6 bases). CDR3 length: 13 amino acids. The germline V gene has CDR1 SNHLY and CDR2 FYNNEI. V was pared by 5 bases and J by 8 bases, with 12 bases between. The CDR3 protein is CASSYVDREKLFF. The DNA of the CDR3 is TGTGCCAGCAGTTACGTAGACAGGGAAAAACTGTTTTTT. The variable domain in full, with the rest retrieved from reference TRBV2 and TRBJ1-4, is EPEVTQTPSHQVTQMGQEVILRCVPISNHLYFYWYRQILGQKVEFLVSFYNNEISEKSEIFDDQFSVERPDGSNFTLKIRSTKLEDSAMYFCASSYVDREKLFFGSGTQLSVL.

This clonotype was counted between two and nine times. The chain recombines TRBV11-2 with TRBJ2-7, with D perhaps given as TRBD1 or TRBD2 (5 bases each). Germline V CDR1 and CDR2: SGHAT, FQNNGV. V gave up 7 bases and J gave up 2 bases, with 9 bases separating them. The CDR3 length is 12 residues. In DNA form, the CDR3 reads TGTGCCAGCACCCGGGGCCCCTACGAGCAGTACTTC. It encodes CASTRGPYEQYF.

The V and J genes are TRBV4-2 and TRBJ2-3; D uncertain. The CDR3 is 14 residues long. CDR1 is LGHNA and CDR2 is YNFKEQ in the germline V gene. V shed 0 bases and J shed 4 bases, with 8 bases lying between them. The CDR3 region is CASSQEGRADTQYF. CDR3 in DNA: TGTGCCAGCAGCCAAGAGGGTAGGGCAGATACGCAGTATTTT.

The CDR3 nucleotides are TGTGCCAGCAAGACAGGGGCCAACAAAAACCACGGTCCGCAGTATTTT. It translates to CASKTGANKNHGPQYF. The rearrangement joins TRBV6-1 to TRBJ2-3, with 8 bases that match TRBD1. Germline CDR1 MNHNS, CDR2 SASEGT. Losses at the gene ends were 7 bases for V and 10 bases for J; bases not matched to a gene: 19. The CDR3 is made up of 16 amino acids.

The rearrangement joins TRBV7-6 to TRBJ2-3; 9 bases are a match to TRBD1. Germline CDR1 reads SGHVS; CDR2 reads FNYEAQ. J was trimmed by 6 bases and V by 3 bases; bases with no gene match: 7. This CDR3 has 15 residues. The CDR3 sequence is CASSLGTGTKDTQYF. The CDR3 DNA follows: TGTGCCAGCAGCTTGGGGACAGGGACCAAGGATACGCAGTATTTT.

The V and J genes are TRBV11-2 and TRBJ2-7; D perhaps matches TRBD2 (5 bases). The germline V gene has CDR1 SGHAT and CDR2 FQNNGV. The CDR3 is 15 residues long. V was clipped by 8 bases and J by 0 bases, with 17 bases between them. This chain's CDR3 is CASANRGPSSYEQYF. The CDR3, as DNA: TGTGCCAGCGCCAACCGGGGTCCCAGCTCCTACGAGCAGTACTTC. Filled out from reference TRBV11-2 and TRBJ2-7, the complete variable domain reads EAGVAQSPRYKIIEKRQSVAFWCNPISGHATLYWYQQILGQGPKLLIQFQNNGVVDDSQLPKDRFSAERLKGVDSTLKIQPAKLEDSAVYLCASANRGPSSYEQYFGPGTRLTVT.

The chain uses TRBV6-2 or TRBV6-3 and TRBJ2-2; 9 bases are a match to TRBD2. J was trimmed by 5 bases and V by 7 bases; bases with no gene match: 11. CDR3 size: 16 residues. Per the germline V gene, CDR1 is MNHEY and CDR2 is SVGEGT. CDR3 loop: CASTIAGGPLTGELFF. The CDR3 region has the DNA TGTGCCAGCACAATCGCGGGAGGGCCTTTAACCGGGGAGCTGTTTTTT.

V and J are TRBV20-1 and TRBJ1-1; perhaps TRBD1 as D (5 bases). CDR1 DFQATT and CDR2 SNEGSKA come from the germline V gene (reference sequence). V lost 6 bases and J lost 5, with 19 bases in between. This CDR3 contains 14 residues. CDR3 DNA: TGCAGTGCCACTCTCAGGGTTTCGGGTACTGAAGCTTTCTTT. It yields the protein CSATLRVSGTEAFF.

The rearrangement links TRBV12-3 or TRBV12-4 to TRBJ2-7; TRBD1 matches at 9 bases. The V and J ends lost 5 bases and 7 bases, in that order; junction bases with no gene match: 6. This CDR3 is 13 amino acids long. The CDR3 spells CASSPQGAGEQYF. CDR3 DNA: TGTGCCAGCAGTCCACAGGGGGCGGGAGAGCAGTACTTC.

The V and J genes are TRBV2 and TRBJ2-7; 14 positions match TRBD2. Germline CDR1 is SNHLY and CDR2 is FYNNEI. There are 16 residues in the CDR3. V was pared by 7 bases and J by 4 bases, with 9 bases of the junction left unmatched. CDR3 in DNA: TGTGCCAGCACCGACGGGACTAGCGGGAGTATTTACGAGCAGTACTTC. Protein product: CASTDGTSGSIYEQYF.